A selection of T cell receptor beta chains follows, all from one sample in a study of T cells in tuberculosis. TCRdb's copy holds only in-frame clones and misses some; the assay was immunoSEQ multiplex PCR. This table has over 25,000 clones, around 92% appearing once. Sequences were derived from PBMCs, sampled at tuberculosis diagnosis. Source of these receptors: an adult with tuberculosis. Both conserved end residues are part of each CDR3. D genes are given only for firm matches. Clone size, where shown, is once, few, many, or a class for clones that have expanded.

cdr3_length: 13
clone_size: -
v_call: TRBV5-8
d_call: -
j_call: TRBJ1-1
cdr3_aa: CASSLRGNTEAFF
cdr3_nt: TGTGCCAGCAGCTTGCGAGGGAACACTGAAGCTTTCTTT

cdr3_length: 15
clone_size: once
v_call: TRBV6-6
d_call: -
j_call: TRBJ1-6
cdr3_aa: CASRHDSSSLLPLHF
cdr3_nt: TGTGCCAGCAGACATGACAGTTCCTCGCTCCTACCCCTCCACTTT

cdr3_length: 15
clone_size: -
v_call: TRBV29-1
d_call: -
j_call: TRBJ1-3
cdr3_aa: CSVHYVSGWGNTIYF
cdr3_nt: TGCAGCGTCCACTATGTATCAGGGTGGGGAAACACCATATATTTT

cdr3_length: 14
clone_size: few
v_call: TRBV2
d_call: TRBD2
j_call: TRBJ2-1
cdr3_aa: CASSGRVGGNEQFF
cdr3_nt: TGTGCCAGCAGTGGGCGAGTGGGGGGGAATGAGCAGTTCTTC

cdr3_length: 12
clone_size: -
v_call: TRBV29-1
d_call: -
j_call: TRBJ1-1
cdr3_aa: CSVDPGNTEAFF
cdr3_nt: TGCAGCGTTGACCCGGGGAACACTGAAGCTTTCTTT

cdr3_length: 13
clone_size: -
v_call: TRBV2
d_call: -
j_call: TRBJ2-5
cdr3_aa: CAGSRAFEETQYF
cdr3_nt: TGTGCCGGCTCCAGGGCGTTTGAAGAGACCCAGTACTTC

cdr3_length: 19
clone_size: once
v_call: TRBV11-2
d_call: -
j_call: TRBJ2-3
cdr3_aa: CASSSVLSGGLPHTDTQYF
cdr3_nt: TGTGCCAGCAGCTCGGTGTTAAGTGGCGGGCTTCCCCACACAGATACGCAGTATTTT

cdr3_length: 13
clone_size: -
v_call: TRBV9
d_call: TRBD1
j_call: TRBJ2-7
cdr3_aa: CASSAQGAYEQYF
cdr3_nt: TGTGCCAGCAGCGCACAGGGGGCATACGAGCAGTACTTC

cdr3_length: 13
clone_size: -
v_call: TRBV19
d_call: -
j_call: TRBJ2-7
cdr3_aa: CASSGAESYEQYF
cdr3_nt: TGTGCCAGTAGTGGGGCAGAGTCCTACGAGCAGTACTTC

cdr3_length: 15
clone_size: -
v_call: TRBV7-9
d_call: -
j_call: TRBJ2-5
cdr3_aa: CASSSSPPGEETQYF
cdr3_nt: TGTGCCAGCAGCTCTAGCCCCCCGGGGGAAGAGACCCAGTACTTC

cdr3_length: 16
clone_size: -
v_call: TRBV7-2
d_call: -
j_call: TRBJ1-3
cdr3_aa: CASSLARPSSGNTIYF
cdr3_nt: TGTGCCAGCAGCTTAGCCCGACCTAGCTCTGGAAACACCATATATTTT

cdr3_length: 12
clone_size: -
v_call: TRBV19
d_call: -
j_call: TRBJ1-2
cdr3_aa: CASSPDSYGYTF
cdr3_nt: TGTGCCAGTAGTCCCGACAGCTATGGCTACACCTTC

cdr3_length: 14
clone_size: once
v_call: TRBV15
d_call: TRBD1
j_call: TRBJ2-7
cdr3_aa: CATSGGTVFYEQYF
cdr3_nt: TGTGCCACCAGCGGTGGGACAGTTTTCTACGAGCAGTACTTC

cdr3_length: 16
clone_size: -
v_call: TRBV5-1
d_call: TRBD1
j_call: TRBJ1-4
cdr3_aa: CASSGTGGPTNEKLFF
cdr3_nt: TGCGCCAGTTCCGGGACAGGGGGCCCAACTAATGAAAAACTGTTTTTT

cdr3_length: 16
clone_size: -
v_call: TRBV2
d_call: -
j_call: TRBJ2-3
cdr3_aa: CASRGQRGGYTDTQYF
cdr3_nt: TGTGCCAGCAGGGGCCAGAGGGGGGGGTACACAGATACGCAGTATTTT

cdr3_length: 16
clone_size: -
v_call: TRBV30
d_call: -
j_call: TRBJ2-2
cdr3_aa: CAWSQTWGEGTGELFF
cdr3_nt: TGTGCCTGGAGTCAGACGTGGGGAGAGGGAACCGGGGAGCTGTTTTTT

cdr3_length: 13
clone_size: -
v_call: TRBV7-2
d_call: -
j_call: TRBJ1-1
cdr3_aa: CASSFDLNTEAFF
cdr3_nt: TGTGCCAGCAGCTTCGACTTGAACACTGAAGCTTTCTTT

cdr3_length: 16
clone_size: -
v_call: TRBV2
d_call: -
j_call: TRBJ2-4
cdr3_aa: CASREFAETTLNIQYF
cdr3_nt: TGTGCCAGCAGGGAATTCGCAGAAACGACATTAAACATTCAGTACTTC

cdr3_length: 15
clone_size: -
v_call: TRBV29-1
d_call: TRBD2
j_call: TRBJ2-3
cdr3_aa: CSVELAGASTDTQYF
cdr3_nt: TGCAGCGTTGAACTAGCGGGGGCTAGCACAGATACGCAGTATTTT

cdr3_length: 14
clone_size: -
v_call: TRBV7-8
d_call: -
j_call: TRBJ2-7
cdr3_aa: CASSETTGEGEQYF
cdr3_nt: TGTGCCAGCAGCGAAACGACAGGCGAGGGCGAGCAGTACTTC

cdr3_length: 14
clone_size: once
v_call: TRBV10-3
d_call: -
j_call: TRBJ2-7
cdr3_aa: CAISELGSSYEQYF
cdr3_nt: TGTGCCATCAGTGAGCTAGGTAGCTCCTACGAGCAGTACTTC

cdr3_length: 16
clone_size: -
v_call: TRBV5-6
d_call: TRBD2
j_call: TRBJ2-3
cdr3_aa: CASSFWTSGGTDTQYF
cdr3_nt: TGTGCCAGCAGCTTTTGGACTAGCGGGGGCACAGATACGCAGTATTTT

cdr3_length: 13
clone_size: once
v_call: TRBV19
d_call: TRBD1
j_call: TRBJ2-7
cdr3_aa: CASMGQGAWEQYF
cdr3_nt: TGTGCCAGTATGGGACAGGGGGCGTGGGAGCAGTACTTC

cdr3_length: 13
clone_size: -
v_call: TRBV5-4
d_call: -
j_call: TRBJ2-7
cdr3_aa: CASSLGNRYEQYF
cdr3_nt: TGTGCCAGCAGCTTGGGGAACAGGTACGAGCAGTACTTC

cdr3_length: 14
clone_size: -
v_call: TRBV18
d_call: TRBD1
j_call: TRBJ1-1
cdr3_aa: CASSPRTGETEAFF
cdr3_nt: TGTGCCAGCTCACCACGGACAGGGGAGACTGAAGCTTTCTTT

cdr3_length: 15
clone_size: -
v_call: TRBV9
d_call: TRBD2
j_call: TRBJ2-1
cdr3_aa: CASSVGLLMINEQFF
cdr3_nt: TGTGCCAGCAGCGTGGGACTATTGATGATAAATGAGCAGTTCTTC

cdr3_length: 12
clone_size: -
v_call: TRBV2
d_call: -
j_call: TRBJ2-5
cdr3_aa: CASSTSQETQYF
cdr3_nt: TGTGCCAGCAGTACCAGTCAAGAGACCCAGTACTTC

cdr3_length: 15
clone_size: once
v_call: TRBV6-1
d_call: -
j_call: TRBJ1-6
cdr3_aa: CASDLGGLGNSPLHF
cdr3_nt: TGTGCCAGCGACCTCGGGGGGCTAGGTAATTCACCCCTCCACTTT

cdr3_length: 11
clone_size: -
v_call: TRBV11-2
d_call: -
j_call: TRBJ2-1
cdr3_aa: CASSLIPGPFF
cdr3_nt: TGTGCCAGCAGCTTAATCCCAGGGCCGTTCTTC

cdr3_length: 13
clone_size: -
v_call: TRBV28
d_call: -
j_call: TRBJ2-3
cdr3_aa: CASSSAATDTQYF
cdr3_nt: TGTGCCAGCAGTTCCGCGGCCACAGATACGCAGTATTTT

cdr3_length: 14
clone_size: -
v_call: TRBV29-1
d_call: -
j_call: TRBJ2-1
cdr3_aa: CSTRTTEAYNEQFF
cdr3_nt: TGCAGCACCCGCACAACCGAAGCCTACAATGAGCAGTTCTTC

cdr3_length: 14
clone_size: -
v_call: TRBV28
d_call: -
j_call: TRBJ1-3
cdr3_aa: CASRTGVSGNTIYF
cdr3_nt: TGTGCCAGCAGGACCGGGGTGTCTGGAAACACCATATATTTT

cdr3_length: 18
clone_size: -
v_call: TRBV19
d_call: -
j_call: TRBJ1-1
cdr3_aa: CASMSGALRPYLSTEAFF
cdr3_nt: TGTGCCAGTATGTCAGGGGCCCTACGTCCCTATTTGAGTACTGAAGCTTTCTTT

cdr3_length: 14
clone_size: -
v_call: TRBV2
d_call: -
j_call: TRBJ2-6
cdr3_aa: CASSGGTGANVLTF
cdr3_nt: TGTGCCAGCAGTGGAGGGACTGGGGCCAACGTCCTGACTTTC

cdr3_length: 14
clone_size: -
v_call: TRBV6-6
d_call: -
j_call: TRBJ2-7
cdr3_aa: CASSHPGLSYEQYF
cdr3_nt: TGTGCCAGCAGCCATCCGGGACTGTCCTACGAGCAGTACTTC

cdr3_length: 16
clone_size: -
v_call: TRBV15
d_call: TRBD1
j_call: TRBJ1-2
cdr3_aa: CATSRGRDRGLGGYTF
cdr3_nt: TGTGCCACCAGCAGAGGACGGGACAGGGGGCTGGGGGGCTACACCTTC

cdr3_length: 14
clone_size: -
v_call: TRBV28
d_call: -
j_call: TRBJ2-7
cdr3_aa: CASSRTGMIYEQYF
cdr3_nt: TGTGCCAGCAGTCGGACGGGGATGATCTACGAGCAGTACTTC

cdr3_length: 15
clone_size: -
v_call: TRBV9
d_call: TRBD1
j_call: TRBJ1-3
cdr3_aa: CASSADRVPGNTIYF
cdr3_nt: TGTGCCAGCAGCGCTGACAGGGTTCCTGGAAACACCATATATTTT

cdr3_length: 16
clone_size: once
v_call: TRBV6-1
d_call: -
j_call: TRBJ2-7
cdr3_aa: CASSERTPPQSYEQYF
cdr3_nt: TGTGCCAGCAGTGAAAGGACACCTCCTCAATCCTACGAGCAGTACTTC

cdr3_length: 14
clone_size: -
v_call: TRBV5-1
d_call: TRBD1
j_call: TRBJ1-1
cdr3_aa: CASSEQGGTTEAFF
cdr3_nt: TGCGCCAGCAGCGAACAGGGGGGGACCACTGAAGCTTTCTTT

cdr3_length: 14
clone_size: -
v_call: TRBV28
d_call: -
j_call: TRBJ1-4
cdr3_aa: CASSSRGGGEKLFF
cdr3_nt: TGTGCCAGCAGCTCCCGAGGGGGAGGGGAAAAACTGTTTTTT

cdr3_length: 14
clone_size: once
v_call: TRBV19
d_call: TRBD1
j_call: TRBJ1-5
cdr3_aa: CASTRDRDNQPQHF
cdr3_nt: TGTGCCAGTACCCGGGACAGGGACAATCAGCCCCAGCATTTT

cdr3_length: 13
clone_size: -
v_call: TRBV6-5
d_call: TRBD1
j_call: TRBJ1-2
cdr3_aa: CASSLQGGVGYTF
cdr3_nt: TGTGCCAGCAGCCTACAGGGGGGGGTAGGCTACACCTTC

cdr3_length: 14
clone_size: -
v_call: TRBV28
d_call: -
j_call: TRBJ2-7
cdr3_aa: CASGLAGFSYEQYF
cdr3_nt: TGTGCCAGCGGCCTGGCGGGTTTCTCCTACGAGCAGTACTTC